This T cell receptor (beta chain) was captured by sequencing in a study of CD8+ T cells in alopecia areata. Overall study findings and caveats: Mouse data revealed clearer TCR sharing than patient data did, a gap possibly tied to HLA.

A few patients had their CD4+ cells sorted into CD25+CD127- cells. Lesional scalp punch biopsies and peripheral blood came from alopecia areata patients. PBMCs, the starting material, were the source of sorted CD4+ and CD8+ T cells. Investigators isolated RNA and reverse transcribed it into cDNA to act as the sequencing template. Data came from immunoSEQ multiplex PCR; TCRdb stores just in-frame clones and leaves some out. The sample has 35,000 or so clones, approximately 54% seen once; the top ten hold roughly 1.8%. Comment on this clone: The antigen is unknown. The same CDR3 also results from other DNA sequences found in this sample.

Germline-derived CDR1 and CDR2 are KGHSH and LQKENI. V shed 2 bases, J shed 4 bases, and the junction held 0 bases outside the gene matches. This CDR3 is 13 amino acids long. Input material: CD4+ Tregs sorted from blood. The sequence came from a human donor with alopecia areata. The chain is built from TRBV18 and TRBJ2-7; 9 bases line up with TRBD1. This chain's CDR3 is CASSPGTGYEQYF. The CDR3 coding sequence is TGTGCCAGCTCACCAGGGACAGGGTACGAGCAGTACTTC.